These 10 T cell receptor beta chains share one sample of origin, sequenced in a study of blood T cell repertoires in COVID-19. Libraries were prepared by immunoSEQ multiplex PCR; TCRdb keeps only in-frame clonotypes and omits some of them. The table includes hundreds of thousands of clones, more than 70% detected once. Material: peripheral blood. The receptors stem from a woman in her twenties or thirties with COVID-19, enrolled during active disease.

The chain uses TRBV21-1 and TRBJ1-5; no DNA check was done on the table's D call, TRBD1. TRBV21-1 is reported as a pseudogene. The CDR3 consists of 15 residues. The CDR3 loop is CASRQQIYSNQPQHF. DNA for the CDR3: TGTGCCAGCAGACAACAGATTTATAGCAATCAGCCCCAGCATTTT.

For the CDR3, the DNA is TGTGCCAGCAGTTTAACCGGGACAGATAATTCACCCCTCCACTTT. It is translated as CASSLTGTDNSPLHF. This sequence joins TRBV6-5 and TRBJ1-6; 7 positions match TRBD1. The V gene's germline CDR1 is MNHEY and CDR2 SVGAGI. This CDR3 has 15 amino acids. Trimming removed 4 bases from V and 5 bases from J; junction bases left unmatched: 5.

This clone was seen a handful of times. The V call is TRBV2, the J call TRBJ2-2, with 11 nucleotides matching TRBD2. There are 17 residues in the CDR3. Germline V CDR1 and CDR2: SNHLY, FYNNEI. With V trimmed by 7 bases and J by 1 base, 8 bases remained unmatched. The CDR3 coding sequence is TGTGCCAGCATAGGGCTTCTAGCGGGAGGGAACACCGGGGAGCTGTTTTTT. It specifies CASIGLLAGGNTGELFF.

This chain connects TRBV5-1 to TRBJ1-4; no clear D. Trimming took off 2 bases at V and 0 bases at J, with 8 bases between the two ends. This CDR3 region has 15 residues. Germline CDR1 SGHRS, CDR2 YFSETQ. CDR3 protein: CASSFTGSTNEKLFF. CDR3 in DNA: TGCGCCAGCAGCTTTACGGGGTCAACTAATGAAAAACTGTTTTTT.

This clone was counted only a few times. The chain combines TRBV7-8 with TRBJ1-2, with D hard to call. This CDR3 contains 12 residues. Looked up from germline, CDR1 is SGHVS and CDR2 is FQNEAQ. The ends were cut back, 5 bases at V and 4 bases at J, with 8 bases in the middle. DNA for the CDR3: TGTGCCAGCAGCCCCGGGTTCTATGGCTACACCTTC. This gives the protein CASSPGFYGYTF.

V and J are TRBV19 and TRBJ1-3; D is uncertain. The germline CDR1 and CDR2 sequences are LNHDA and SQIVND (reference sequence). The CDR3 length is 14 residues. V was cut by 3 bases and J by 0 bases, with 6 bases left in between. In DNA, the CDR3 is TGTGCCAGTAGTATGGCCAGCTCTGGAAACACCATATATTTT. Translated, it gives CASSMASSGNTIYF.

This chain links TRBV6-4 with TRBJ2-2; 7 nucleotides align to TRBD1. Looked up from germline, CDR1 is MRHNA and CDR2 is SNTAGT. This CDR3 is 17 amino acids long. V trimming: 7 bases; J trimming: 4 bases; junction bases outside the gene matches: 15. The CDR3 DNA reads TGTGCCAGCACACGACAGGGACCCTTCTCTCTCACCGGGGAGCTGTTTTTT. It translates to CASTRQGPFSLTGELFF.

V gene TRBV15 combines with J gene TRBJ2-3, with D possibly being TRBD1 (6 bases). Trimming took off 4 bases at V and 6 bases at J, with 11 bases between the two ends. Germline CDR1 is LNHNV and CDR2 is YYDKDF (reference sequence). The CDR3 length is 13 residues. The CDR3 DNA sequence: TGTGCCACCAGCACACAGGGTCCCGATACGCAGTATTTT. It yields the protein CATSTQGPDTQYF.

The chain carries TRBV28 and TRBJ1-4; D not resolved. Germline V CDR1 and CDR2: MDHEN, SYDVKM. There are 16 residues in the CDR3. Deletions cut 4 bases from V and 2 bases from J, with 14 bases between. The CDR3 DNA reads as TGTGCCAGCAGTTCCCGCGAGGGAAGTACTAATGAAAAACTGTTTTTT. Protein sequence: CASSSREGSTNEKLFF.

This sequence joins TRBV6-5 and TRBJ2-3, with 7 bases lining up with TRBD1. CDR3 length equals 15 residues. The trim removed 8 bases at V and 6 bases at J, leaving 14 bases unmatched. Germline assignment: CDR1 MNHEY and CDR2 SVGAGI. The CDR3 sequence is CASGLTGTVGDTQYF. As DNA, the CDR3 is TGTGCCAGCGGTCTGACTGGGACAGTTGGGGATACGCAGTATTTT.